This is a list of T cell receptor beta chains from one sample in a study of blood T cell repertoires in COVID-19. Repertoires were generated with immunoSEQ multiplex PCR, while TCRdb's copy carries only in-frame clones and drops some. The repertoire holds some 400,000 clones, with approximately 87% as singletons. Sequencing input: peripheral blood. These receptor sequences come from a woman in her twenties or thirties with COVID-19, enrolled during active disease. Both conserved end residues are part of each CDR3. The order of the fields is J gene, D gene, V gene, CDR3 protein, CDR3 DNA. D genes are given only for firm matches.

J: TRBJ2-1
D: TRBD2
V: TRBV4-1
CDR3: CASSLLTSGADNEQFF
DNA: TGCGCCAGCAGCCTTTTGACTAGCGGAGCCGACAATGAGCAGTTCTTC

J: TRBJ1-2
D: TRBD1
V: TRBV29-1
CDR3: CSVWGQGDYGYTF
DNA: TGCAGCGTTTGGGGACAGGGCGACTATGGCTACACCTTC

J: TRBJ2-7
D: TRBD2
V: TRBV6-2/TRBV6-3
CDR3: CASRPTSGTYEQYF
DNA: TGTGCCAGCAGGCCTACTAGCGGGACCTACGAGCAGTACTTC

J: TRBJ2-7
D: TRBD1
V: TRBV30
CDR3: CAWSVTGAHEQYF
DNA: TGTGCCTGGAGTGTTACAGGGGCTCACGAGCAGTACTTC

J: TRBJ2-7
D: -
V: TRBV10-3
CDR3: CAISESGNRHQAEQYF
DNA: TGTGCCATCAGTGAGTCGGGGAACAGGCACCAGGCGGAGCAGTACTTC

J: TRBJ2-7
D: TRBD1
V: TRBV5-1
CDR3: CASSFSGTGRSYEQYF
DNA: TGCGCCAGCAGCTTCAGCGGGACAGGGAGATCCTACGAGCAGTACTTC

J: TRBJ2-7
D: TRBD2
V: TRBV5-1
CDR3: CASSRGGEQYF
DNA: TGCGCCAGCAGCCGCGGGGGCGAGCAGTACTTC

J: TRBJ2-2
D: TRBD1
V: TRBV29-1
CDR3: CSVAGQANTGELFF
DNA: TGCAGCGTCGCGGGACAGGCGAACACCGGGGAGCTGTTTTTT

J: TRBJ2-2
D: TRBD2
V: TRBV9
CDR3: CASSAGGTNTGELFF
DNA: TGTGCCAGCAGCGCGGGAGGGACGAACACCGGGGAGCTGTTTTTT

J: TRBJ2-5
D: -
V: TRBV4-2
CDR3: CASSQDPSRTQYF
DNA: TGTGCCAGCAGCCAAGATCCTAGCAGGACCCAGTACTTC

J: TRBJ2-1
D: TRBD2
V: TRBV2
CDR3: CASAALPGGNYNEQFF
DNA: TGTGCCAGCGCGGCCCTCCCGGGAGGGAATTACAATGAGCAGTTCTTC

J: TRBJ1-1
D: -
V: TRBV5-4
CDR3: CASSVDIMNTEAFF
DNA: TGTGCCAGCAGCGTGGACATAATGAACACTGAAGCTTTCTTT